The sequence of this TCR beta chain was determined in a study of cytomegalovirus exposure and HLA in healthy donors. The germline CDR1 and CDR2 sequences are SGHRS and YFSETQ. This CDR3 has 15 amino acids. V was pared by 0 bases and J by 9 bases, with 7 bases of the junction left unmatched. Use of 60 Vbeta and 13 Jbeta primers characterized the PCR. The protocol was immunoSEQ multiplex PCR, while the TCRdb copy is restricted to in-frame clones and leaves out a portion. This table holds under 200,000 clones, roughly 88% found once. The source is a man between 18 and 35 years old in good health and CMV-seropositive. The sample consisted of PBMCs. The genes are TRBV5-1 and TRBJ2-1; 9 bases are a match to TRBD2. CDR3 sequence (DNA): TGCGCCAGCAGCTTGGATGCGGGGGGGCGAAGTGAGCAGTTCTTC. It yields the protein CASSLDAGGRSEQFF.